The present T cell receptor (beta chain) was sequenced within a study of read filtering for tumor transcriptome and immune sequencing (TCRdb year 2020). Concerning the study at large: The cohort had around 16 male and 11 to 15 female patients with a mean age of around 66 years, ranging from about 47 to 90. Under revised international staging, roughly eight patients fell into R-ISS I, 15 or so into R-ISS II and over five into R-ISS III. After DNase treatment, whole-transcriptome libraries were prepared using the TruSeq RNA Access Library Prep Kit. Per sample, about 4 to 10.27 million TCR-region mapped reads were obtained with IR-seq, compared with only about 80 to 1273 with RNA-seq. Using the same bone marrow samples, the study compared TCR repertoires obtained by targeted immune repertoire sequencing with those obtained by bulk whole-transcriptome sequencing. A main aim was a read-filtering strategy for immune repertoire data, specifically whether clonotypes supported by a single read should be removed. Paper-wide results and their limitations: Removing single-read clonotypes increased the correlation between IR-seq and RNA-seq shared clonotype proportions. Single-read clonotypes made up roughly 85% of clonotypes but only around 4% of total reads in IR-seq, compared with around 71% of clonotypes and 40% to 55% of reads in RNA-seq. Compared with RNA-seq, IR-seq captured clonotypes at much greater depth and more reliably, and a smaller IR-seq throughput was enough to identify most of the shared clonotypes. The sorted CD138-negative fraction was not purified T cells but a mixed bone marrow immune population.

Each patient had bone marrow sampled at the time of active disease. Ficoll-Hypaque density gradient centrifugation was used to isolate the bone marrow mononuclear cells. CD138-negative cells were obtained by negative selection after labeling with CD138 magnetic microbeads on a MACS separator, removing myeloma plasma cells. Purity of the isolated cells was checked by flow cytometry on an Attune NxT using CD138 antibodies. TRIzol reagent was used to extract total RNA, which was then quantified with a NanoDrop spectrophotometer. For each patient, paired RNA-seq and IR-seq were run on the CD138-negative bone marrow sample from that patient. TCR libraries were constructed from 400 ng RNA using the Immunoverse kit, and molecular barcoded adaptors covering alpha/delta and beta/gamma chains were employed. TCR library preparation was performed with the same RNA that was used for transcriptome sequencing. Sequencing of TCR libraries was carried out on an Illumina HiSeq 4000 with 2 x 150 cycles. The study's processing was this. With MiXCR, TCR reads were aligned to human V, D, J and C references and assembled into CDR3 clonotypes, with quality filtering and error correction included. Clonotype counts and gene usage diversity were analyzed with the tcR package in R. Raw mapping reads were checked after the RNA-seq reads had been mapped by STAR aligner version 2.5.3a onto the human GRCh37 genome. To test how sequencing depth affected the clonotypes detected, IR-seq fastq files were randomly downsampled with Seqtk 1.3. In TCRdb, the public reads were trimmed at Q25 with fastp and aligned with MiXCR, with productive beta chains retained. Duplicate CDR3 protein sequences are folded into a single record with the most common DNA and genes. These V and J calls originate from TCRdb's pipeline instead of the authors' own analysis. Recorded for this sample are around 130,000 distinct CDR3 sequences; 13% of them occurred a single time. The top ten clonotypes cover about 7.7% of the sample.

This clonotype was seen a handful of times. The antigen this receptor binds is unknown. Base qualities are not recorded, but no much larger clone differs from it by a single base. The V end gives up 4 bases and the J end 0 bases, leaving 8 bases in the junction not matched to a gene. Looking up the germline V gene (reference sequence) yields CDR1 SGHNT and CDR2 YYREEE. From its cysteine to its phenylalanine, the CDR3 spans 16 amino acids. The sequence is cut down to CDR3 DNA, 48 bases in frame from base 1. The TCR comes from a donor at least 40 years old with multiple myeloma. Sample: a population of CD138-negative cells sorted from bone marrow. This specimen's cell subset or site label, per the study, means: bone marrow mononuclear cells depleted of CD138+ plasma/myeloma cells by negative magnetic selection. Here the chain combines TRBV5-4 and TRBJ2-5, with 8 junctional bases fitting TRBD2. In nucleotides, the sequence is TGTGCCAGCAGCCAAGGTATAGCGGGGTACCAAGAGACCCAGTACTTC. This yields the protein CASSQGIAGYQETQYF.